The 6 T cell receptor beta chains presented below share a single source sample, sequenced in a study of cytomegalovirus exposure and HLA in healthy donors. Researchers ran the PCR with 60 Vbeta and 13 Jbeta primers. Assay used: immunoSEQ multiplex PCR; TCRdb lists only in-frame clones, some missing. The sample consists of around 140,000 clones, approximately 70% of them appearing once. Specimen: PBMCs. The receptors stem from a woman aged 55-69 years in good health and CMV-seropositive.

This chain links TRBV28 with TRBJ1-2, with 7 nucleotides matching TRBD1. Germline-derived CDR1 and CDR2 are MDHEN and SYDVKM. The J segment lost 7 bases and the V segment lost 1 base, leaving 15 bases of the junction unmatched. This CDR3 is 17 amino acids long. The CDR3 reads CASSLSVRGPGDSGYTF. As DNA, the CDR3 is TGTGCCAGCAGTTTATCGGTTAGGGGGCCAGGGGATAGTGGCTACACCTTC.

The chain has TRBV12-5 and TRBJ1-5; 10 positions agree with TRBD1. This CDR3 contains 15 residues. After removal of 4 bases from V and 5 bases from J, the junction contained 5 bases not matched to a gene. Per the germline V gene, CDR1 is LGHNT and CDR2 is FRNRAP. The DNA of the CDR3 is TGTGCTAGTGGTTCGGGACAGGGGCTCTATCAGCCCCAGCATTTT. This codes for CASGSGQGLYQPQHF.

Only one count was recorded for this clone. The chain links TRBV29-1 to TRBJ2-1; D is possibly TRBD2 (6 bases). Germline V gives CDR1 SQVTM, CDR2 ANQGSEA. Trimming shortened V by 8 bases and J by 8 bases, and 13 bases separated the two germline ends. This CDR3 has 11 amino acids. CDR3: CSLGLNHEQFF. In DNA, the CDR3 is TGCAGCCTTGGACTAAACCATGAGCAGTTCTTC.

This rearrangement joins TRBV18 to TRBJ2-5; TRBD2 agrees at 9 bases. Germline values: CDR1 KGHSH, CDR2 LQKENI. The trim removed 3 bases at V and 4 bases at J, leaving 6 bases unmatched. The CDR3 has 15 amino acids. CDR3 sequence (DNA): TGTGCCAGCTCACCCATAGGAGCGGGAGGAGAGACCCAGTACTTC. Its protein product is CASSPIGAGGETQYF.

The chain carries TRBV6-6 and TRBJ1-1; 9 bases line up with TRBD1. After removal of 6 bases from V and 1 base from J, the junction contained 3 bases not matched to a gene. Germline CDR1 reads MNHNY; CDR2 reads SVGAGI (reference sequence). The CDR3 consists of 14 residues. The CDR3 DNA is TGTGCCAGCAGACGACAGGGGGGGAACACTGAAGCTTTCTTT. It codes for CASRRQGGNTEAFF.

In DNA, the CDR3 is TGTGCCAGCAGTTACGGGGGACAGGGAGGGAGTCAGCCCCAGCATTTT. Protein: CASSYGGQGGSQPQHF. The rearrangement joins TRBV6-6 to TRBJ1-5; TRBD1 aligns across 9 bases. Germline CDR1 is MNHNY and CDR2 is SVGAGI (reference sequence). The CDR3 contains 16 residues. Trimming took 2 bases from V and 6 from J; bases not matched to a gene: 8.